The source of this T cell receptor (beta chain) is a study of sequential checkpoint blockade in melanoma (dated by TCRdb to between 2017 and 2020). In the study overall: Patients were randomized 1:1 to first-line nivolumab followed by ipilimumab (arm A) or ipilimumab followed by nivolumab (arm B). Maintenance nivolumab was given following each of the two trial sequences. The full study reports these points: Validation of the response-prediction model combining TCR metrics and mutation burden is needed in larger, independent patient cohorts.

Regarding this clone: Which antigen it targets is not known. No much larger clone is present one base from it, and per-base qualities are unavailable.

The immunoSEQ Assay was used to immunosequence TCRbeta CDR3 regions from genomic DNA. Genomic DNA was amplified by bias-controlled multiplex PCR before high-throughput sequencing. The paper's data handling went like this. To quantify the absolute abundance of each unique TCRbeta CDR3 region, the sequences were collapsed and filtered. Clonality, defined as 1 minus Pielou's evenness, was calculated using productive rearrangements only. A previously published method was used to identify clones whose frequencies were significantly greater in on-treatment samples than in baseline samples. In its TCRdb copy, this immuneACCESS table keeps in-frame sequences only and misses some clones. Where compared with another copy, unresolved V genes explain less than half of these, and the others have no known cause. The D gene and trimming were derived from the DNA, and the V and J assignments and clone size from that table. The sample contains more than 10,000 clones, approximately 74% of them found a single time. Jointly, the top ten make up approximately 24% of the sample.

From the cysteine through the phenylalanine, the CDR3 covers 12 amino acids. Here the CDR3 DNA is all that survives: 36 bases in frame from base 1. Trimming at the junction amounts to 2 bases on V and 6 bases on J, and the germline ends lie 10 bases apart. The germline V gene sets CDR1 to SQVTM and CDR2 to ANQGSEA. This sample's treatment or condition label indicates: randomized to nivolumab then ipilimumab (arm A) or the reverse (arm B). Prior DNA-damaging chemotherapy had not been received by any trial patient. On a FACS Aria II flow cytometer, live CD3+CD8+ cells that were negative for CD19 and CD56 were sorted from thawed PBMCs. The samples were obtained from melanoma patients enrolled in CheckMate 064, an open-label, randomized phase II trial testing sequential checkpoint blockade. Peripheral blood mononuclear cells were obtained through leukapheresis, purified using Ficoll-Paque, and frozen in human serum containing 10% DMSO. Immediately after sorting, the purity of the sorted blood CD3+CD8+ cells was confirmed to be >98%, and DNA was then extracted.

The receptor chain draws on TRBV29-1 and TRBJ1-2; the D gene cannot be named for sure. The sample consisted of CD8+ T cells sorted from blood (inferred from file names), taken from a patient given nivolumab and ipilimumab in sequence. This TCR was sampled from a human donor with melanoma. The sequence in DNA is TGCAGCGTTGAATCCGGACTCCATGGCTACACCTTC. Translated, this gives CSVESGLHGYTF. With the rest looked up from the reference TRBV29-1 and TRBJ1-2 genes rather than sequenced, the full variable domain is SAVISQKPSRDICQRGTSLTIQCQVDSQVTMMFWYRQQPGQSLTLIATANQGSEATYESGFVIDKFPISRPNLTFSTLTVSNMSPEDSSIYLCSVESGLHGYTFGSGTRLTVV.